This entry concerns a single T cell receptor beta chain. Clones were read by immunoSEQ multiplex PCR, and TCRdb kept only the in-frame ones, dropping some. The top ten clones hold more than 20% of a sample with some 40,000 clones, about 95% of them seen once. The record originates from a study of control samples from healthy donors and cancer patients. With V trimmed by 6 bases and J by 5 bases, 0 bases remained unmatched. Germline V CDR1 and CDR2: SNHLY, FYNNEI. The CDR3 extends over 13 amino acids. V gene TRBV2 combines with J gene TRBJ2-1; 11 bases align to TRBD2. This receptor was taken from a man in his sixties in good health. Material: blood. The CDR3 nucleotides read TGTGCCAGCAGACTAGCGGGGGACAATGAGCAGTTCTTC. It encodes CASRLAGDNEQFF.